These 14 T cell receptor beta chains share one sample of origin, sequenced in a study of neoadjuvant anti-PD-1 for oral cavity cancer. The method was immunoSEQ multiplex PCR; TCRdb's version includes in-frame clones alone and lacks a portion of them. Counted here are about 14,000 clones, roughly 73% occurring once; the ten biggest clones make up 2.9%. Sequencing used PBMCs, obtained before nivolumab (anti-PD-1) treatment. The receptors originated from a person between 35 and 79 years old with oral cavity squamous cell carcinoma.

This clone was found once. V usage is TRBV4-1 and J usage is TRBJ2-7, with TRBD1 matching over 9 bases. CDR3 length: 14 residues. Per the germline V gene, CDR1 is MGHRA and CDR2 is YSYEKL. The J segment lost 5 bases and the V segment lost 4 bases, leaving 6 bases of the junction unmatched. The chain's CDR3 is CASSRDRVFHEQYF. The CDR3, as DNA: TGCGCCAGCAGCCGGGACAGGGTTTTCCACGAGCAGTACTTC.

A single count supports this clone. The chain links TRBV11-2 to TRBJ2-7, with D possibly matching TRBD2 (5 bases). The CDR3 is made up of 15 amino acids. V lost 1 base and J lost 1, with 11 bases in between. The germline gives CDR1 SGHAT, CDR2 FQNNGV. CDR3 protein: CASSLAGSSSYEQYF. DNA of the CDR3: TGTGCCAGCAGCTTAGCGGGGAGTAGTTCCTACGAGCAGTACTTC. Full variable domain (rest looked up from reference TRBV11-2 and TRBJ2-7): EAGVAQSPRYKIIEKRQSVAFWCNPISGHATLYWYQQILGQGPKLLIQFQNNGVVDDSQLPKDRFSAERLKGVDSTLKIQPAKLEDSAVYLCASSLAGSSSYEQYFGPGTRLTVT.

This clone showed up just a few times. V gene TRBV6-5 combines with J gene TRBJ2-2; no clear D gene. The ends were cut back, 5 bases at V and 7 bases at J, with 11 bases in the middle. CDR3 length: 13 amino acids. Germline CDR1 MNHEY, CDR2 SVGAGI. The CDR3 DNA follows: TGTGCCAGCAGTACAAGGGTTCTCGGGGAGCTGTTTTTT. Its protein is CASSTRVLGELFF.

This clone was seen only a few times. The V and J genes are TRBV7-9 and TRBJ2-7; no clear D. With 5 bases removed from V and 0 bases from J, the gap between germline ends came to 17 bases. This CDR3 region has 16 residues. CDR1 and CDR2 from the germline V gene are SEHNR and FQNEAQ (reference sequence). The CDR3: CASSPNLQRSSYEQYF. CDR3 DNA sequence: TGTGCCAGCAGCCCCAATCTCCAGAGGAGCTCCTACGAGCAGTACTTC.

The genes are TRBV5-1 and TRBJ2-3; D call uncertain. V lost 0 bases, J lost 3 bases, and 14 bases lay in between. Per the germline V gene, CDR1 is SGHRS and CDR2 is YFSETQ. This CDR3 contains 16 residues. Here the CDR3 reads CASSLAGVSVTDTQYF. CDR3 DNA: TGCGCCAGCAGCTTGGCTGGGGTCTCTGTTACAGATACGCAGTATTTT.

This clone was seen a single time. This chain uses TRBV10-3 with TRBJ2-7, with 7 bases lining up with TRBD1. The CDR3 has 14 residues. The J segment lost 2 bases and the V segment lost 0 bases, leaving 1 base of the junction unmatched. CDR1 is ENHRY, CDR2 SYGVKD, per germline. The DNA of the CDR3 is TGTGCCATCAGTGAGTCAGGGACAGCCTACGAGCAGTACTTC. It is translated as CAISESGTAYEQYF.

This chain connects TRBV7-9 to TRBJ2-5; the D is unclear. The CDR3 loop spans 15 amino acids. The V and J ends lost 5 bases and 5 bases respectively, with 18 bases between them. Germline values: CDR1 SEHNR, CDR2 FQNEAQ (reference sequence). CDR3 region: CASSISLQHLETQYF. The CDR3 DNA is TGTGCCAGCAGCATCTCCCTCCAACATTTGGAGACCCAGTACTTC. Filled out from reference TRBV7-9 and TRBJ2-5, the complete variable domain reads DTGVSQNPRHKITKRGQNVTFRCDPISEHNRLYWYRQTLGQGPEFLTYFQNEAQLEKSRLLSDRFSAERPKGSFSTLEIQRTEQGDSAMYLCASSISLQHLETQYFGPGTRLLVL.

The J gene is TRBJ2-1, the V gene TRBV29-1, with a weak D call TRBD2 (7 bases). The length of the CDR3 is 14 residues. V was cut by 1 base and J by 9 bases, with 16 bases left in between. CDR1 and CDR2 from the germline V gene are SQVTM and ANQGSEA. CDR3 residues: CSVEARGADGEQFF. CDR3 nucleotides: TGCAGCGTTGAAGCTCGGGGGGCGGACGGTGAGCAGTTCTTC.

The chain has TRBV27 and TRBJ2-3; D is perhaps TRBD1 (6 bases). The CDR3 extends over 15 amino acids. V lost 2 bases and J lost 0, with 9 bases in between. Germline assignment: CDR1 MNHEY and CDR2 SMNVEV (reference sequence). The CDR3 region is CASSLQDRSTDTQYF. The CDR3 nucleotides read TGTGCCAGCAGTTTACAGGACAGAAGCACAGATACGCAGTATTTT.

The chain employs TRBV6-1 and TRBJ1-5; D gene uncertain. Germline CDR1 is MNHNS and CDR2 is SASEGT. CDR3 length equals 13 residues. V lost 2 bases to trimming and J lost 6 bases, with 8 bases between them. CDR3 nucleotides: TGTGCCAGCAGTGAAACGGGTGGTCAGCCCCAGCATTTT. Protein: CASSETGGQPQHF.

The V call is TRBV11-2, the J call TRBJ1-3, with D perhaps matching TRBD1 (5 bases). The CDR3 length is 15 residues. Germline V gene sequence: CDR1 SGHAT, CDR2 FQNNGV. V was shortened by 6 bases and J by 0 bases, with 12 bases between the two germline ends. For the CDR3, the DNA is TGTGCCAGCAGGGGACTCAGATTCTCTGGAAACACCATATATTTT. This sequence encodes CASRGLRFSGNTIYF.

This clone was counted a single time. The chain has TRBV6-4 and TRBJ1-2; 7 positions agree with TRBD1. Trimming at V came to 4 bases and at J to 4 bases, leaving 3 bases not matched to a gene. CDR1 is MRHNA, CDR2 SNTAGT, per germline. This CDR3 has 13 amino acids. The CDR3 loop is CASSGGQFYGYTF. The DNA for the CDR3 is TGTGCCAGCAGTGGGGGACAGTTCTATGGCTACACCTTC.

The chain joins TRBV29-1 to TRBJ2-1, with D possibly matching TRBD2 (5 bases). Looked up from germline, CDR1 is SQVTM and CDR2 is ANQGSEA. V was pared by 6 bases and J by 1 base, with 22 bases between. The CDR3 spans 17 residues. The CDR3 reads CSVVNRLGDSSYNEQFF. The CDR3 DNA reads TGCAGCGTCGTCAACCGATTGGGAGATAGTTCCTACAATGAGCAGTTCTTC.

In this sample, this clone turned up a few times. The genes are TRBV15 and TRBJ1-5, with a weak D call TRBD1 (5 bases). The CDR3 sequence is 14 residues long. Per the germline V gene, CDR1 is LNHNV and CDR2 is YYDKDF (reference sequence). V was cut by 1 base and J by 6 bases, with 10 bases left in between. CDR3 sequence (DNA): TGTGCCACCAGCAGAGTGGGGACGGGTCAGCCCCAGCATTTT. This sequence encodes CATSRVGTGQPQHF.